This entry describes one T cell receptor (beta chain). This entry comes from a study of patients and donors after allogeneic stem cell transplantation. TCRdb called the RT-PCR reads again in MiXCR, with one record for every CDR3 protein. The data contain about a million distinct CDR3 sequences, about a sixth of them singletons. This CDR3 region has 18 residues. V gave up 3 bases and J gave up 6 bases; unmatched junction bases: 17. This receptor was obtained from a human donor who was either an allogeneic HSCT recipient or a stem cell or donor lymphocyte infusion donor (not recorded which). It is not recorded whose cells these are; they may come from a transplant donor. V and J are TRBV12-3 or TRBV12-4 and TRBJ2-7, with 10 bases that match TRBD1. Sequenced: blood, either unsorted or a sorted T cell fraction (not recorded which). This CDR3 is CASSFGLGRTGGTFEQYF. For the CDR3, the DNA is TGTGCCAGCAGTTTTGGCCTGGGGCGGACAGGGGGGACCTTCGAGCAGTACTTC.